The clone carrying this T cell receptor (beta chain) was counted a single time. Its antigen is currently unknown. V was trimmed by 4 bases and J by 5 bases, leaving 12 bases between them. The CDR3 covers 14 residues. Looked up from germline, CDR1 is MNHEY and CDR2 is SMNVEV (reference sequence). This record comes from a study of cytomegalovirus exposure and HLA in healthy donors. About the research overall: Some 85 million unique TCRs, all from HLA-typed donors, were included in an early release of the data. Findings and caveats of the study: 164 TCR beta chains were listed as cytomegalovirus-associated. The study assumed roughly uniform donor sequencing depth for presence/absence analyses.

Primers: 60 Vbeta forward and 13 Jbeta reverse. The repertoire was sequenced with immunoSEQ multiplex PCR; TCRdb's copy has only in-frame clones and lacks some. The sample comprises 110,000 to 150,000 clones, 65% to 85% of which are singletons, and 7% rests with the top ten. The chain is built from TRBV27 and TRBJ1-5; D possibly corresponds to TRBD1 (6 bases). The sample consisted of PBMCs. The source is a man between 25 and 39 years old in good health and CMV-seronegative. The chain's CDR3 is CASSSGQTHQPQHF. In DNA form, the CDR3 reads TGTGCCAGCAGTTCCGGACAGACTCATCAGCCCCAGCATTTT.